This T cell receptor beta chain was identified during a study of tumor-infiltrating lymphocytes in glioblastoma multiforme. Study observations and caveats: Detected clone frequencies may not reflect cell counts, being RNA-based. The T cells in this sample were not sorted into functional subsets.

This clonotype was observed a single time. What it binds is unknown. Compared with germline, one end of the junction differs, possibly owing to a read error. The length of the CDR3 is 14 residues. From germline, CDR1 is LGHDT and CDR2 YNNKEL (reference sequence). TCRB libraries came from RNA via three nested multiplex PCR rounds. Using its own MiXCR run on the multiplex PCR reads, TCRdb lists one record per CDR3 protein. The sample holds about 13,000 distinct CDR3 sequences; 65% to 70% are singletons and the top ten take approximately 29%. This clonotype originated in a male donor with glioblastoma. The chain employs TRBV3-1 and TRBJ2-1; D is possibly TRBD1 (6 bases). Sequencing was carried out using brain tumor tissue. CDR3 sequence reads: CTSSGSDQGNEQFF. CDR3 in DNA: TGTACCAGCAGCGGAAGTGACCAGGGGAATGAGCAGTTCTTC.